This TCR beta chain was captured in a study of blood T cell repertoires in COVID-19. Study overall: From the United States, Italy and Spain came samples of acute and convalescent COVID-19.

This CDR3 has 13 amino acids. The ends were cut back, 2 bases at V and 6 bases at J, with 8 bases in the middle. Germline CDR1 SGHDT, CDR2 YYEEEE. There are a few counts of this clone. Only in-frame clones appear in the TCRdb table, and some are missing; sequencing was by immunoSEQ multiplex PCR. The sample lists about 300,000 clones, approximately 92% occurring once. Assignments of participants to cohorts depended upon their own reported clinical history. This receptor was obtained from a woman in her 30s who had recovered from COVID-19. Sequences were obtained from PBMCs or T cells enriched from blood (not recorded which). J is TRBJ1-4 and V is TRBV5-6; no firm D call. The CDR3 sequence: CASSFNMDEKLFF. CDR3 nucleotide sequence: TGTGCCAGCAGCTTTAACATGGATGAAAAACTGTTTTTT.